The sequence of this TCR beta chain was determined in a study of blood T cell repertoires in COVID-19. Whole-study context: T cells, B-cell-depleted T cells, or PBMCs provided the cDNA or gDNA that served as material.

The repertoire was sequenced with immunoSEQ multiplex PCR; TCRdb's copy has only in-frame clones and lacks some. The table records around 190,000 clones, 65% to 85% of them present only once. Participant ages covered roughly 18 to 89 years across approximately 25 US areas. The recovered donors of Cohort 3 showed two negative PCRs, clearance, or symptom resolution. The specimen was PBMCs or T cells enriched from blood (not recorded which). The clonotype originates from a woman aged 30 to 39 who had recovered from COVID-19.

The CDR3 DNA follows: TGTGCCAGCAGTACACCACCGGGACAGGGAAACTATGGCTACACCTTC. It yields the protein CASSTPPGQGNYGYTF. The rearrangement joins TRBV28 to TRBJ1-2, with 9 bases identical to TRBD1. The CDR3 contains 16 residues. The V segment lost 5 bases and the J segment 2 bases; nucleotides outside the gene matches: 9. Per germline, CDR1 MDHEN and CDR2 SYDVKM.